This TCR beta chain was identified during a study of T cells in Graves' hyperthyroidism and ophthalmopathy. This clonotype was seen at least ten times. Germline V gives CDR1 SGHVS, CDR2 FQNEAQ. This CDR3 contains 15 residues. J gave up 7 bases and V 5 bases, and 11 bases lay outside the gene matches. Amplification targeted TCR beta CDR3 regions from RNA transcripts. Carried out on the TCR CDR3, a first-round RT-PCR used the HTBI primer set. TCRdb analysed the multiplex PCR reads with MiXCR anew, one entry per CDR3 protein. The sample lists a few hundred thousand distinct CDR3 sequences; approximately 13% were seen once.

The chain is built from TRBV7-8 and TRBJ2-7; 10 bases map to TRBD1. This TCR came from a man aged 30 to 45 with Graves' hyperthyroidism that later progressed to Graves' ophthalmopathy. Sequenced sample: blood. The CDR3 nucleotides read TGTGCCAGCAGCCGAGACAGGGGGCGCCCCTGGGAGCAGTACTTC. Residues: CASSRDRGRPWEQYF.